Presented here are 13 T cell receptor beta chains from one specimen sequenced in a study of T cells after yellow fever vaccination. TCRdb reprocessed the 5' RACE reads with MiXCR, giving one entry per CDR3 protein. The sample has about 310,000 distinct CDR3 sequences, less than 4.5% seen once. The source material was PBMCs, sampled on the day of the yellow fever booster vaccination. The receptor set was obtained from a man between 18 and 29 years old who received the YFV17D yellow fever vaccine.

V is TRBV6-1 and J is TRBJ2-5; TRBD1 matches at 10 bases. Germline V gene lookup returns CDR1 MNHNS and CDR2 SASEGT. The CDR3 extends over 13 amino acids. The ends lost 7 bases at V and 5 bases at J; junction bases unmatched: 4. DNA of the CDR3: TGTGCCAGCACTGGGACAGGGGCTGAGACCCAGTACTTC. It codes for CASTGTGAETQYF.

In this sample, this clonotype turned up many times. This rearrangement joins TRBV28 to TRBJ2-7; D perhaps matches TRBD1 (6 bases). This CDR3 is 13 amino acids long. V was trimmed by 7 bases and J by 4 bases, leaving 14 bases between them. The germline V gene has CDR1 MDHEN and CDR2 SYDVKM. The CDR3: CASTGRTAYEQYV. CDR3 nucleotide sequence: TGTGCCAGCACCGGCAGGACAGCTTACGAGCAGTACGTC.

In this sample, this clonotype turned up a few times. The genes are TRBV11-2 and TRBJ2-3, with a tentative D call TRBD2 (7 bases). CDR3 length: 16 amino acids. Germline-derived CDR1 and CDR2 are SGHAT and FQNNGV. With 4 bases removed from V and 0 bases from J, the gap between germline ends came to 14 bases. This chain's CDR3 is CASSSWGGPSTDTQYF. The CDR3 DNA follows: TGTGCCAGCAGCTCCTGGGGGGGGCCTAGCACAGATACGCAGTATTTT.

The rearrangement uses TRBV18 and TRBJ2-3, with 7 positions matching TRBD1. V lost 3 bases, J lost 4 bases, and 7 bases stayed unmatched. The CDR3 extends over 15 amino acids. Germline V gene lookup returns CDR1 KGHSH and CDR2 LQKENI. The CDR3 sequence: CASSPSGTVPDTQYF. The CDR3, as DNA: TGTGCCAGCTCACCGTCAGGGACAGTTCCAGATACGCAGTATTTT.

This clonotype was detected a few times. The V and J genes are TRBV6-1 and TRBJ1-1, with 7 bases that match TRBD1. V trimming: 6 bases; J trimming: 5 bases; junction bases outside the gene matches: 9. The CDR3 is 14 amino acids. Per germline, CDR1 MNHNS and CDR2 SASEGT. CDR3 protein: CASRGTGVGTEAFF. The CDR3 nucleotides are TGTGCCAGCAGGGGCACAGGGGTAGGTACTGAAGCTTTCTTT.

This rearrangement joins TRBV5-1 to TRBJ2-3, with 10 bases identical to TRBD2. CDR1 SGHRS and CDR2 YFSETQ come from the germline V gene. The junction had 13 bases not matched to a gene; V was cut back by 2 bases and J by 4 bases. The CDR3 is made up of 18 amino acids. DNA for the CDR3: TGCGCCAGCAGCTTTACACTTGAAAGCGGGGGGGCCCCAGATACGCAGTATTTT. Translating gives CASSFTLESGGAPDTQYF.

The rearrangement uses TRBV18 and TRBJ2-7; D may be TRBD2 (6 bases). The CDR3 spans 13 residues. Germline CDR1 reads KGHSH; CDR2 reads LQKENI. V was shortened by 3 bases and J by 5 bases, with 11 bases between the two germline ends. The CDR3: CASSPRGGDEQYF. DNA for the CDR3: TGTGCCAGCTCACCCCGTGGAGGGGACGAGCAGTACTTC.

This clonotype appeared many times. Here the CDR3 DNA reads TGTGCCACCAGCCGGGACAGCTCCTACGAGCAGTACGTC. This sequence encodes CATSRDSSYEQYV. V is TRBV24-1 and J is TRBJ2-7, with TRBD1 matching over 7 bases. There are 13 residues in the CDR3. Germline values: CDR1 KGHDR, CDR2 SFDVKD. Germline trimming cut 7 bases from V and 0 bases from J; bases unmatched to any gene: 2.

There are many counts of this clonotype. The rearrangement joins TRBV18 to TRBJ2-6; D is uncertain. In germline, CDR1 is KGHSH, CDR2 LQKENI. The CDR3 has 17 amino acids. V was shortened by 2 bases and J by 1 base, with 12 bases between the two germline ends. In DNA form, the CDR3 reads TGTGCCAGCTCACCAGTAGCCCTTGGGTCTGGGGCCAACGTCCTGACTTTC. Protein product: CASSPVALGSGANVLTF.

At least ten counts were recorded for this clonotype. The chain is built from TRBV5-1 and TRBJ2-7; D perhaps matches TRBD2 (5 bases). Germline values: CDR1 SGHRS, CDR2 YFSETQ. V was pared by 0 bases and J by 2 bases, with 9 bases between. The CDR3 length is 14 residues. This CDR3 is CASSLAGEPYEQYF. The CDR3 bases are TGCGCCAGCAGCTTGGCCGGGGAGCCCTACGAGCAGTACTTC.

This clonotype was found many times. The rearrangement joins TRBV7-9 to TRBJ1-6; a possible D gene is TRBD1 (6 bases). V lost 5 bases and J lost 7, with 15 bases in between. The CDR3 runs 15 residues. Germline V gives CDR1 SEHNR, CDR2 FQNEAQ (reference sequence). CDR3 sequence (DNA): TGTGCCAGCAGCCATATTAGGCAGGGGAATTCACCCCTCCACTTT. Its translation is CASSHIRQGNSPLHF.

The chain is built from TRBV14 and TRBJ2-2; D assignment may be TRBD1 or TRBD2 (6 bases each). The CDR3 totals 15 residues. Germline loops: CDR1 SGHDN, CDR2 FVKESK. V was cut by 3 bases and J by 0 bases, with 8 bases left in between. As DNA, the CDR3 is TGTGCCAGCAGCCATCGGGGGCCGAACACCGGGGAGCTGTTTTTT. This encodes CASSHRGPNTGELFF.

This clonotype occurred a few times. V gene TRBV20-1 combines with J gene TRBJ2-3; 11 bases fit TRBD2. Germline V lookup: CDR1 DFQATT, CDR2 SNEGSKA (reference sequence). The CDR3 spans 14 residues. Here the CDR3 DNA reads TGCAGCGTTCCCTTACTAGCGGGGGCGGATACGCAGTATTTT. Translating gives CSVPLLAGADTQYF.